This entry features one T cell receptor beta chain sequence. Source study methods: Estimation of nucleated cell counts was performed using reference gene primer amplification. Generated by immunoSEQ multiplex PCR, the TCRdb table keeps only in-frame clones and is missing some. Clone size and V and J calls were adopted from that table, with D and trimming inferred from the DNA. Of about 61,000 clones listed, around nine tenths were seen once; the top ten hold about 21%. The data derive from a study of blood T cell repertoires in COVID-19. As for the study in general: There were acute and convalescent COVID-19 samples, and they came from the United States, Italy and Spain.

The CDR3 spans 12 residues. Germline V gene data show CDR1 as MNHEY and CDR2 as SVGAGI. Trimming took 7 bases from V and 5 from J, leaving 9 bases between them. Material: peripheral blood. The receptor comes from a woman in her forties or fifties with active or convalescent COVID-19. The chain is built from TRBV6-5 and TRBJ2-1, with D uncertain. CDR3 in amino acids: CASTGTNNEQFF. The CDR3 coding sequence is TGTGCCAGCACAGGAACCAACAATGAGCAGTTCTTC.